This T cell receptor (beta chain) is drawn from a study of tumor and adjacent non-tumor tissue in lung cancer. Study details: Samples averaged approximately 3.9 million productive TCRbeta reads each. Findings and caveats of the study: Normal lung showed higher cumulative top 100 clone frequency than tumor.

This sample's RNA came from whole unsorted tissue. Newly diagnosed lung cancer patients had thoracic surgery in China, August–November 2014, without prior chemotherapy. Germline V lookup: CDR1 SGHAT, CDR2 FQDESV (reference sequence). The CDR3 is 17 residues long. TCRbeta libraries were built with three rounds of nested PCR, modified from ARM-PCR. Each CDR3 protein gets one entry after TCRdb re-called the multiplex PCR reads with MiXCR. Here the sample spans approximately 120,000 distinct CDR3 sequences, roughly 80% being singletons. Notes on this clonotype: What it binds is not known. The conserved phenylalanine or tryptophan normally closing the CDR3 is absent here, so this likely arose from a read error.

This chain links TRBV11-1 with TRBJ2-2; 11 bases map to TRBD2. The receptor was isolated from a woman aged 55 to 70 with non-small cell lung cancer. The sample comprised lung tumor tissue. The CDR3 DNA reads TGTGCCACCAGCCCGCAACTAGCGGGAGAATCCACCGGGGAGCTGTTTTCT. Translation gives CATSPQLAGESTGELFS.